This T cell receptor beta chain was found in a study of blood T cell repertoires in COVID-19. Across the whole study: Researchers got acute and convalescent COVID-19 samples from the United States, Italy and Spain. The analysed material was cDNA or gDNA that came from T cells, B-cell-depleted T cells, or PBMCs.

Authors' data handling: Estimates of nucleated cell counts were drawn from the amplification of reference gene primers. Repertoires were generated with immunoSEQ multiplex PCR, while TCRdb's copy carries only in-frame clones and drops some. For V, J and clone size, that table is used; D and trimming come from the DNA. The sample shows tens of thousands of clones, about nine tenths of them seen only once. Germline CDR1 reads SEHNR; CDR2 reads FQNEAQ (reference sequence). V was pared by 5 bases and J by 9 bases, with 6 bases of the junction left unmatched. This CDR3 comprises 15 residues. The sequencing input was peripheral blood. The rearrangement joins TRBV7-9 to TRBJ1-6; TRBD1 agrees at 11 bases. The sequence came from a man aged 60-69 years with acute or convalescent COVID-19. CDR3 coding DNA: TGTGCCAGCAGCCTCGGGACAGGGGGAAGTTCACCCCTCCACTTT. Protein product: CASSLGTGGSSPLHF. The variable domain in full, with the rest retrieved from reference TRBV7-9 and TRBJ1-6, is DTGVSQNPRHKITKRGQNVTFRCDPISEHNRLYWYRQTLGQGPEFLTYFQNEAQLEKSRLLSDRFSAERPKGSFSTLEIQRTEQGDSAMYLCASSLGTGGSSPLHFGNGTRLTVT.